A single sample is the source of the 6 T cell receptor beta chains below, sequenced in a study of blood T cells in healthy people across ages. For the second PCR, which ran for 7 to 11 cycles, a sample-barcoded 5' primer and a J-beta primer mix were used. TCRdb passed the 5' RACE reads through MiXCR, listing each CDR3 protein once. The table has roughly 1,500,000 distinct CDR3 sequences, roughly a third seen once. The sequenced material came from blood. These receptors came from a young woman in good health.

This clonotype has only a few counts. The rearrangement joins TRBV5-1 to TRBJ2-3; TRBD2 might be the D (5 bases). Trimming stripped 0 bases from V and 0 bases from J, with 8 bases between. The CDR3 is 15 residues long. Germline V gives CDR1 SGHRS, CDR2 YFSETQ. This CDR3 is CASSLDGMSTDTQYF. The CDR3 DNA follows: TGCGCCAGCAGCTTGGACGGGATGAGCACAGATACGCAGTATTTT. The full variable domain, in which reference TRBV5-1 and TRBJ2-3 provide the parts outside the CDR3, is KAGVTQTPRYLIKTRGQQVTLSCSPISGHRSVSWYQQTPGQGLQFLFEYFSETQRNKGNFPGRFSGRQFSNSRSEMNVSTLELGDSALYLCASSLDGMSTDTQYFGPGTRLTVL.

In its sample, this clonotype was seen a few times. The J gene is TRBJ2-7, the V gene TRBV3-1, with a tentative D call TRBD1 (6 bases). The germline V gene encodes CDR1 LGHDT and CDR2 YNNKEL (reference sequence). The CDR3 contains 16 residues. With 4 bases removed from V and 1 base from J, the gap between germline ends came to 17 bases. The CDR3 DNA sequence: TGTGCCAGCAGCCCCTTGGGACACCTCAAATCCTACGAGCAGTACTTC. Translation gives CASSPLGHLKSYEQYF.

The CDR3 coding sequence is TGTGCCAGCAGGAGAGGGGTCCTCCTCCCGGAGACCCAGTACTTC. This codes for CASRRGVLLPETQYF. V is TRBV27 and J is TRBJ2-7; tentatively, D is TRBD1 or TRBD2 (5 bases each). The J call may be incorrect, as the DNA end agrees better with TRBJ2-5. CDR1 is MNHEY and CDR2 is SMNVEV in the germline V gene (reference sequence). The CDR3 runs to 15 residues.

This clonotype was counted a few times. The CDR3 region has the DNA TGTGCCAGCAGCCATGAGGCCCGAAAGAGCTACGCAGATACGCAGTATTTT. Protein sequence: CASSHEARKSYADTQYF. This sequence joins TRBV6-2 or TRBV6-3 and TRBJ2-3; no definite D call. Trimming took off 6 bases at V and 4 bases at J, with 23 bases between the two ends. Germline-derived CDR1 and CDR2 are MNHEY and SVGEGT. The CDR3 has 17 residues.

This chain connects TRBV27 to TRBJ2-2; TRBD2 aligns across 10 bases. Germline values: CDR1 MNHEY, CDR2 SMNVEV (reference sequence). With 5 bases clipped from V and 7 bases from J, the junction kept 10 bases outside the gene matches. CDR3 length: 16 residues. The CDR3 sequence: CASSPPAGGPSGELFF. The CDR3 bases are TGTGCCAGCAGTCCCCCAGCGGGAGGGCCTAGCGGGGAGCTGTTTTTT.

This clonotype has a handful of counts. A much larger clone sits a single nucleotide away, making a read error possible. The V and J genes are TRBV20-1 and TRBJ1-5; perhaps TRBD1 as D (5 bases). Trimming stripped 6 bases from V and 2 bases from J, with 11 bases between. The CDR3 runs 13 residues. The germline gives CDR1 DFQATT, CDR2 SNEGSKA (reference sequence). The CDR3: CSAGGQRNQPQHF. CDR3 coding DNA: TGCAGTGCCGGAGGACAACGCAATCAGCCCCAGCATTTT.